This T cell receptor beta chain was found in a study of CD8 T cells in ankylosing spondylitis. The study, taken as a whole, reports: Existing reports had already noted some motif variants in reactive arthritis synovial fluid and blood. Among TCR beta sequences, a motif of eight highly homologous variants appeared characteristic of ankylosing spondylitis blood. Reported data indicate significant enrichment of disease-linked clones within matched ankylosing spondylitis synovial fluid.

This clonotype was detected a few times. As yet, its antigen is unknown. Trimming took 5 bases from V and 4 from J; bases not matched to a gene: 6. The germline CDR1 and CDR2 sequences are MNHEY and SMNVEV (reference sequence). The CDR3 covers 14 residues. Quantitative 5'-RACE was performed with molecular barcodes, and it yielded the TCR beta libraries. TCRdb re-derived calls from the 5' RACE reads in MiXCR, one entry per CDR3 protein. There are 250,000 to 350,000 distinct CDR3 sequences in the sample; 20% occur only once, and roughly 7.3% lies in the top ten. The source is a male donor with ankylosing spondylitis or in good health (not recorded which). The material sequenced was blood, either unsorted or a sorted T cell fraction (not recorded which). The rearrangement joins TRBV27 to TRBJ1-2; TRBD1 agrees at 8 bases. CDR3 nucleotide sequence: TGTGCCAGCAGTCCTTTCGGGACAGGCTATGGCTACACCTTC. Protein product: CASSPFGTGYGYTF.